These T cell receptor beta chains were read from a single sample in a study of regulatory T cells in long-lasting Graves disease. A single record per CDR3 protein comes from TCRdb applying MiXCR to the multiplex PCR reads. The sample has a few hundred thousand distinct CDR3 sequences, about 15% seen once. These same data were also listed under a study on T cells in Graves' hyperthyroidism and ophthalmopathy.

The specimen comprised peripheral blood mononuclear cells (PBMCs), sampled at new diagnosis, from a patient treated with antithyroid drugs. These receptors were collected from a woman aged 45-60 years with Graves disease. Each CDR3 is given with its conserved first and last residue. D genes are given only for firm matches. Clone size is stated in some rows and not others, as once, few, many or a class when expanded.

>TRBD1|TRBV11-3|-|TRBJ1-5
CASSFFRQGIGSGNQPQHF
TGTGCCAGCAGCTTTTTCAGACAGGGAATAGGATCGGGCAATCAGCCCCAGCATTTT
>TRBD1|TRBV12-3/TRBV12-4|few|TRBJ1-5
CASSPGGGPQHF
TGTGCCAGCAGTCCAGGGGGTGGCCCCCAGCATTTT
>-|TRBV19|-|TRBJ2-3
CASSPPPRTGNTDTQYF
TGTGCCAGTAGTCCACCACCCCGTACGGGTAACACAGATACGCAGTATTTT
>-|TRBV13|-|TRBJ1-1
CASSLGGTGGTEAFF
TGTGCCAGCAGCTTAGGTGGGACGGGGGGGACTGAAGCTTTCTTT
>TRBD2|TRBV7-9|-|TRBJ2-5
CASSREGGETQYF
TGTGCCAGCAGCCGAGAGGGAGGGGAGACCCAGTACTTC
>-|TRBV5-4|few|TRBJ2-1
CASSTRDGPIF
TGTGCCAGCAGCACCAGGGATGGACCGATCTTC
>-|TRBV12-3/TRBV12-4|many|TRBJ2-5
CASSPRGGGETQYF
TGTGCCAGCAGTCCCCGAGGGGGAGGGGAGACCCAGTACTTC
>-|TRBV11-2|many|TRBJ1-4
CASSDQTGFDNEKLFF
TGTGCCAGCAGCGACCAGACAGGTTTTGACAATGAAAAACTGTTTTTT
>TRBD1|TRBV28|many|TRBJ1-1
CASSSTGFYTEAFF
TGTGCCAGCAGCTCGACAGGGTTCTACACTGAAGCTTTCTTT
>TRBD2|TRBV11-2|many|TRBJ2-1
CASSLVLAGGEQFF
TGTGCCAGCAGCTTAGTGCTAGCGGGAGGTGAGCAGTTCTTC
>TRBD2|TRBV28|many|TRBJ2-2
CASRGRLAGGSRELFF
TGTGCCAGCAGAGGCCGACTAGCGGGAGGGAGCCGGGAGCTGTTTTTT
>-|TRBV18|-|TRBJ2-3
CASSPSPYTSTDTQYF
TGTGCCAGCTCACCAAGTCCGTATACCAGCACAGATACGCAGTATTTT
>TRBD1|TRBV5-5|-|TRBJ2-6
CASSSLDRTSSGADVLTF
TGTGCCAGCAGCTCCCTGGACAGGACGTCCTCTGGGGCCGACGTCCTGACTTTC
>TRBD2|TRBV27|many|TRBJ2-7
CASSSRRGEISSYEQYF
TGTGCCAGCAGCTCTCGACGGGGGGAAATTAGCTCCTACGAGCAGTACTTC
>-|TRBV6-1|-|TRBJ1-4
CASREGATNEKLFF
TGTGCCAGCAGGGAGGGTGCAACTAATGAAAAACTGTTTTTT
>TRBD2|TRBV19|few|TRBJ2-1
CASNKAGERSYNEQFF
TGTGCCAGTAATAAGGCGGGAGAAAGGTCCTACAATGAGCAGTTCTTC
>TRBD1|TRBV28|many|TRBJ2-1
CASSQSTGGNEQFF
TGTGCCAGCAGTCAATCAACAGGGGGCAATGAGCAGTTCTTC
>TRBD2|TRBV11-2|many|TRBJ2-1
CASSGSTSGNYNEQFF
TGTGCCAGCAGCGGTAGCACTAGCGGGAACTACAATGAGCAGTTCTTC
>TRBD2|TRBV28|many|TRBJ2-1
CASSPGLAGVGSYNEQFF
TGTGCCAGCAGCCCGGGACTAGCGGGAGTAGGTTCCTACAATGAGCAGTTCTTC
>-|TRBV3-1|many|TRBJ2-3
CASSSLGGGEADTQYF
TGTGCCAGCAGCAGCCTTGGGGGAGGAGAAGCAGATACGCAGTATTTT
>TRBD1|TRBV5-1|many|TRBJ2-1
CASREGTGNNEQFF
TGCGCCAGCAGGGAGGGGACAGGAAACAATGAGCAGTTCTTC
>-|TRBV3-1|few|TRBJ2-4
CASSNSRMAKNIQYF
TGTGCCAGCAGTAACTCTAGAATGGCCAAAAACATTCAGTACTTC
>-|TRBV20-1|-|TRBJ2-7
CSARIGSYEQYF
TGCAGTGCTAGAATTGGGAGCTACGAGCAGTACTTC
>TRBD1|TRBV7-3|many|TRBJ2-2
CASSPDRGRPGELFF
TGTGCCAGCAGCCCGGACAGGGGGCGCCCCGGGGAGCTGTTTTTT
>TRBD1|TRBV30|many|TRBJ2-1
CAHWAGGSFNEQFF
TGTGCCCACTGGGCAGGGGGCAGCTTTAATGAGCAGTTCTTC
>TRBD2|TRBV7-2|many|TRBJ2-3
CASSYWPAGGTDTQYF
TGTGCCAGCAGCTACTGGCCAGCGGGGGGCACAGATACGCAGTATTTT
>-|TRBV10-1|-|TRBJ2-7
CASSEGVGATYEQYF
TGCGCCAGCAGTGAGGGCGTGGGAGCGACCTACGAGCAGTACTTC
>-|TRBV7-2|many|TRBJ2-5
CASSLTGFGPEETQYF
TGTGCCAGCAGCTTAACGGGGTTCGGGCCAGAAGAGACCCAGTACTTC
>-|TRBV6-1|many|TRBJ2-7
CASTDGWSYEQYF
TGTGCCAGCACCGACGGTTGGAGCTACGAGCAGTACTTC
>-|TRBV20-1|many|TRBJ2-5
CSARPQWGSETQYF
TGCAGTGCTAGGCCTCAGTGGGGCTCAGAGACCCAGTACTTC
>TRBD2|TRBV5-1|many|TRBJ2-3
CASSGSPSGSGDTQYF
TGCGCCAGCAGCGGGAGTCCTAGCGGGAGTGGGGATACGCAGTATTTT
>TRBD1|TRBV29-1|few|TRBJ1-2
CSVEVGTDYGYTF
TGCAGCGTTGAAGTAGGGACAGACTATGGCTACACCTTC
>-|TRBV5-8|few|TRBJ1-6
CASSPYVQVDNSPLHF
TGTGCCAGCAGCCCTTACGTCCAAGTGGATAATTCACCCCTCCACTTT
>TRBD2|TRBV20-1|-|TRBJ2-5
CSAQEAGGAHNEQYF
TGCAGTGCCCAAGAAGCGGGAGGTGCGCACAATGAGCAGTACTTC
>-|TRBV20-1|-|TRBJ2-7
CSARRLGPPRSHEQYF
TGCAGTGCTAGAAGGCTCGGGCCCCCGAGGTCCCACGAGCAGTACTTC
>-|TRBV7-9|-|TRBJ1-2
CASSSDNDYGYTF
TGTGCCAGCAGCTCAGACAACGACTATGGCTACACCTTC
>TRBD2|TRBV9|many|TRBJ2-7
CASSAGLAGGQEQYF
TGTGCCAGCAGCGCCGGACTAGCGGGAGGGCAGGAGCAGTACTTC
>-|TRBV7-9|-|TRBJ2-1
CASSTGLEEQFF
TGTGCCAGCAGCACCGGACTCGAGGAGCAGTTCTTC
>-|TRBV6-1|many|TRBJ1-1
CASSAPGRMNTEAFF
TGTGCCAGCAGTGCCCCAGGGAGAATGAACACTGAAGCTTTCTTT
>-|TRBV9|-|TRBJ1-2
CASSVVEGGADYGYTF
TGTGCCAGCAGCGTAGTTGAGGGGGGGGCCGACTATGGCTACACCTTC
>-|TRBV29-1|many|TRBJ2-4
CSVSHYGRRDNIQYF
TGCAGCGTGTCTCACTACGGGAGAAGGGATAACATTCAGTACTTC
>TRBD2|TRBV7-8|-|TRBJ2-1
CASSLVRTSGRPNEQFF
TGTGCCAGCAGCTTAGTGCGGACTAGCGGGAGGCCGAATGAGCAGTTCTTC
>TRBD2|TRBV5-1|-|TRBJ2-1
CASSLVTSGSSEQFF
TGCGCCAGCAGCTTGGTTACTAGCGGGAGTAGCGAGCAGTTCTTC
>-|TRBV2|-|TRBJ2-7
CASTIEGGPYNEQYF
TGTGCCAGCACCATCGAAGGGGGTCCCTACAATGAGCAGTACTTC
>-|TRBV9|many|TRBJ2-7
CASSVGGDSKTYEQYF
TGTGCCAGCAGCGTAGGCGGAGACAGCAAGACCTACGAGCAGTACTTC
>-|TRBV4-1|few|TRBJ2-5
CASSQDGVTKETQYF
TGCGCCAGCAGCCAAGATGGGGTGACGAAAGAGACCCAGTACTTC
>TRBD1|TRBV5-7|-|TRBJ1-1
CASTGQDLNTEAFF
TGTGCCAGCACCGGACAGGATCTGAACACTGAAGCTTTCTTT
>-|TRBV12-5|many|TRBJ1-5
CASGNSGQPQHF
TGTGCTAGTGGGAATAGCGGTCAGCCCCAGCATTTT
>TRBD2|TRBV30|-|TRBJ2-1
CAWSKTSGYNEQFF
TGTGCCTGGTCGAAGACTAGCGGGTACAATGAGCAGTTCTTC
>-|TRBV7-8|few|TRBJ1-5
CASSSTVFRPQHF
TGTGCCAGCAGCTCAACGGTATTTAGGCCCCAGCATTTT
>-|TRBV28|-|TRBJ1-1
CASSSEYMNTEAFF
TGTGCCAGCAGTTCTGAATACATGAACACTGAAGCTTTCTTT